This T cell receptor beta chain was recorded in a study of human T cells and chemical hapten exposure (dated by TCRdb to the early 2020s). In terms of the full investigation: For sensitization, 2% DPC in acetone was applied to a roughly 2 cm by roughly 2 cm area of upper inner arm skin. Patients additionally received weekly therapeutic DPC doses to the scalp throughout the roughly 25-week study period. Patch testing was done on the upper back using Finn chambers containing 0.01% DPC, and results were scored after 6 days according to International Contact Dermatitis Research Group standards. The mostly female patient cohort included alopecia areata with under or over 50% scalp involvement, alopecia totalis and alopecia universalis. Libraries were combined into a pool for sequencing, and differences in TCR yield between samples came mainly from small differences in library volumes within the pool. In alopecia patients, the study followed how the peripheral blood TCR repertoire changed in vivo over primary and secondary sensitization to diphenylcyclopropenone (DPC), a hapten. Blood samples were taken from patients before sensitization (week 0) and at 2, 6 and about 24 weeks after DPC sensitization. Blood for TCR sequencing was provided by twenty-nine alopecia patients at one to four time points (pre-sensitization, 2, 6 and 24 weeks). The investigation overall reported the following: DPC sensitization did not change how many TCRs were above 1 in 1000 frequency, and no evidence was found of alterations in global repertoire structure. Compared with pre-sensitization or healthy control sets, expanded TCRs formed significantly more large CDR3 similarity clusters, which is consistent with antigen-driven responses. After repeated subsampling, the strength of the expansion versus patch-test correlation and the threshold at which it became significant changed. The number of PT1 expanded TCRs positively correlated with patch test score, significant at thresholds 8, 16 and 32 but not 4. All patients had alopecia, a presumed autoimmune disease, so their immune response might differ from that of healthy individuals.

The library was built by means of RACE. TCRdb lists the instrument as NextSeq 500. Library preparation attached unique molecular identifiers to individual cDNA molecules for quantitative, reproducible TCR counting. Both TCR alpha and TCR beta chains were sequenced from each blood RNA sample. The paper's data handling went like this. Samples had a median of roughly 91,000 TCRs, with a range from about 20,000 to 690,600. V, J and CDR3 annotation of the TCR reads was carried out using the Decombinator software suite. To make PS versus PT1 abundance plots, every sample was subsampled to the same number of TCRs (28,000). Expanded TCRs were defined as absent before sensitization and observed at least eight times at the 2-week time point. TCRdb cleaned the public reads at Q25 with fastp, built clones with MiXCR and kept in-frame beta chains. Entries are consolidated by CDR3 protein sequence, retaining the most common genes and DNA. These V and J calls are TCRdb output, not the study's own analysis. Present in this sample are fewer than 300,000 distinct CDR3 sequences, 7.5% to 8% of which were seen just once. The ten largest clonotypes hold approximately 1.2% of the sample.

As concerns this clonotype: Its antigen specificity is not known. Germline and junction disagree at one end, which may indicate a read error.

Read against the paper, the sample's time point label means: pre-sensitization, week 0. According to the study, the label for this sample's treatment or condition signals: therapeutic diphenylcyclopropenone sensitization with weekly scalp DPC. Blood at each patch-test visit was drawn before the patch test was applied. Patients were eligible if aged 18 to 70, diagnosed with alopecia and judged suitable for DPC therapy, and pregnant patients were excluded. Total RNA was isolated from unfractionated whole blood collected in Tempus Blood RNA tubes. The cysteine opens and the phenylalanine closes a CDR3 of 17 amino acids. The read is trimmed to its CDR3 DNA, 51 bases read in frame from base 1. According to the germline V gene, CDR1 reads SGHRS and CDR2 reads YFSETQ.

Specimen: whole blood, collected in connection with sensitization to the hapten diphenylcyclopropenone (DPC). The chain joins TRBV5-1 to TRBJ2-5; the D gene is perhaps TRBD1, from 6 matching bases. The TCR was taken from a man younger than 30 with alopecia areata. Some clones in this sample may be carry-over from other donors' samples. The bases read TGCGCCAGCAGCTTGGTCCCGGGACAACAGTACCAAGAGACCCAGTACTTT. The encoded protein is CASSLVPGQQYQETQYF.